Listed below are T cell receptor beta chains from one sample, sequenced in a study of T cells in Graves' hyperthyroidism and ophthalmopathy. MiXCR, applied by TCRdb to the multiplex PCR reads, yields one record per CDR3 protein. There are about 380,000 distinct CDR3 sequences in the sample; roughly 18% occur only once, and around 40% lies in the top ten. The sequencing sample was made of blood. The source is a man younger than 35 with Graves' ophthalmopathy. Each CDR3 is given with its conserved first and last residue. The D gene is left open where the match is weak. Rows give clone size only sometimes, using once, few, many, or a class for an expanded clone.

v_call	clone_size	d_call	j_call	cdr3_aa	cdr3_nt
TRBV12-3/TRBV12-4	.	.	TRBJ1-3	CASSQAGLGNTIYF	TGTGCCAGCAGCCAGGCAGGGTTGGGAAACACCATATATTTT
TRBV12-5	many	.	TRBJ1-1	CASGSPNLNTEAFF	TGTGCTAGTGGTTCGCCGAACTTGAACACTGAAGCTTTCTTT
TRBV2	few	TRBD1	TRBJ1-5	CASSTGQGWGGQPQHF	TGTGCCAGCAGTACAGGACAGGGTTGGGGCGGTCAGCCCCAGCATTTT
TRBV3-1	few	.	TRBJ2-1	CASSQVLGGSYNEQFF	TGTGCCAGCAGCCAAGTCTTGGGGGGCTCCTACAATGAGCAGTTCTTC
TRBV28	many	TRBD1	TRBJ1-2	CASSPRGRRGYTF	TGTGCCAGCAGCCCGAGGGGGCGCCGGGGCTACACCTTC
TRBV13	many	.	TRBJ1-1	CASRWAGIMNTEAFF	TGTGCCAGCAGATGGGCGGGGATCATGAACACTGAAGCTTTCTTT
TRBV5-1	many	.	TRBJ1-1	CASSWGGITEAFF	TGCGCCAGCAGCTGGGGCGGGATCACTGAAGCTTTCTTT
TRBV6-1	few	.	TRBJ1-4	CASSQSLGRTATNEKLFF	TGTGCCAGCAGTCAATCCCTCGGACGGACCGCAACTAATGAAAAACTGTTTTTT
TRBV11-2	many	.	TRBJ1-4	CASSFSREKLFF	TGTGCCAGCAGCTTCTCCCGGGAAAAACTGTTTTTT
TRBV2	many	TRBD1	TRBJ1-2	CASRQGAGYGYTF	TGTGCCAGCAGACAGGGGGCCGGCTATGGCTACACCTTC
TRBV6-5	.	TRBD1	TRBJ1-5	CASSYSYRGNQPQHF	TGTGCCAGCAGTTACTCATACAGGGGGAATCAGCCCCAGCATTTT
TRBV12-3/TRBV12-4	many	.	TRBJ2-1	CASSPGYRGEQFF	TGTGCCAGCAGCCCGGGGTACAGAGGGGAGCAGTTCTTC
TRBV6-2/TRBV6-3	.	.	TRBJ1-3	CASSYAFSGNTIYF	TGTGCCAGCAGTTACGCCTTCTCTGGAAACACCATATATTTT
TRBV19	few	.	TRBJ2-2	CASSIVLGVGNTGELFF	TGTGCCAGTAGTATTGTCTTGGGGGTAGGCAACACCGGGGAGCTGTTTTTT
TRBV2	.	TRBD1	TRBJ1-2	CASSAHRDRTGYTF	TGTGCCAGCAGCGCCCACCGGGACAGAACAGGCTACACCTTC
TRBV3-1	.	TRBD1	TRBJ1-5	CASSQGWDRALQPQHF	TGTGCCAGCAGCCAAGGGTGGGACAGGGCCCTTCAACCCCAGCATTTT
TRBV6-1	.	.	TRBJ1-6	CASSEAGNSPLHF	TGTGCCAGCAGTGAAGCGGGGAATTCACCCCTCCACTTT
TRBV2	many	.	TRBJ1-2	CASSGETENYGYTF	TGTGCCAGCAGTGGGGAGACAGAGAACTATGGCTACACCTTC
TRBV2	.	TRBD2	TRBJ2-3	CASKREAGPTDTQYF	TGTGCCAGCAAAAGGGAAGCGGGACCCACAGATACGCAGTATTTT
TRBV9	many	.	TRBJ2-1	CASSGRGGFNEQFF	TGTGCCAGCAGCGGTCGTGGTGGGTTTAATGAGCAGTTCTTC
TRBV20-1	many	TRBD1	TRBJ2-7	CSARTGWYGEQYF	TGCAGTGCTCGGACAGGGTGGTATGGCGAGCAGTACTTC
TRBV9	many	.	TRBJ2-5	CASSVVMGETQYF	TGTGCCAGCAGCGTAGTGATGGGGGAGACCCAGTACTTC
TRBV19	few	TRBD1	TRBJ2-2	CASKSGGSTGELFF	TGTGCCAGTAAATCAGGGGGCAGCACCGGGGAGCTGTTTTTT
TRBV7-3	many	TRBD2	TRBJ2-2	CASSLTYLAGGLNTGELFF	TGTGCCAGCAGCTTAACGTATCTAGCGGGGGGGCTGAACACCGGGGAGCTGTTTTTT
TRBV7-8	many	TRBD1	TRBJ2-5	CASSLQTGEVETQYF	TGTGCCAGCAGCCTACAGACAGGGGAGGTCGAGACCCAGTACTTC
TRBV18	many	.	TRBJ1-1	CASSPSTANTEAFF	TGTGCCAGCTCACCATCCACCGCGAACACTGAAGCTTTCTTT
TRBV27	.	.	TRBJ2-2	CASSFQPGTVNTGELFF	TGTGCCAGCAGTTTCCAACCGGGGACTGTCAACACCGGGGAGCTGTTTTTT
TRBV11-2	many	.	TRBJ1-1	CASSTAPGTEAFF	TGTGCCAGCTCCACAGCGCCGGGCACTGAAGCTTTCTTT
TRBV3-1	medium-sized	.	TRBJ2-2	CASSPPNTGELFF	TGTGCCAGCAGCCCTCCGAACACCGGGGAGCTGTTTTTT